Shown below are 23 T cell receptor beta chains from a single sample sequenced in a study of blood T cell repertoires in COVID-19. The table came from immunoSEQ multiplex PCR; TCRdb's copy has only in-frame clones and leaves some out. The repertoire holds about 370,000 clones, with approximately 87% as singletons. The sequencing input was peripheral blood. The receptors were gathered from a woman aged 25 to 39 with COVID-19, enrolled during active disease.

V usage is TRBV4-3 and J usage is TRBJ2-3; TRBD2 matches 7 bases. The ends lost 4 bases at V and 4 bases at J; junction bases unmatched: 8. The CDR3 length is 15 residues. CDR1 is LGHNA and CDR2 is YSLEER in the germline V gene. As DNA, the CDR3 is TGCGCCAGCAGCCCGGGGGGTCAGCGCGCAGATACGCAGTATTTT. It codes for CASSPGGQRADTQYF.

This chain connects TRBV9 to TRBJ2-5, with 9 positions matching TRBD1. The junction had 10 bases not matched to a gene; V was cut back by 0 bases and J by 4 bases. The CDR3 contains 17 residues. Germline-derived CDR1 and CDR2 are SGDLS and YYNGEE. CDR3 region: CASSVDIQGAVRETQYF. The CDR3 DNA follows: TGTGCCAGCAGCGTAGACATACAGGGGGCGGTTCGAGAGACCCAGTACTTC. Full variable domain (remainder filled in from reference TRBV9 and TRBJ2-5): DSGVTQTPKHLITATGQRVTLRCSPRSGDLSVYWYQQSLDQGLQFLIQYYNGEERAKGNILERFSAQQFPDLHSELNLSSLELGDSALYFCASSVDIQGAVRETQYFGPGTRLLVL.

V usage is TRBV6-5 and J usage is TRBJ2-3; D is uncertain. The germline V gene has CDR1 MNHEY and CDR2 SVGAGI. The CDR3 sequence is 12 residues long. V was trimmed by 5 bases and J by 5 bases, leaving 8 bases between them. CDR3 sequence: CASSPSRDTQYF. CDR3 bases: TGTGCCAGCAGTCCTTCGAGAGATACGCAGTATTTT.

The V gene is TRBV7-8, the J gene TRBJ1-1, with TRBD1 as a possible D gene (6 bases). Trimming removed 4 bases at V and 8 bases at J, with 23 bases between. Germline lookup yields CDR1 SGHVS and CDR2 FQNEAQ. This CDR3 region has 16 residues. The CDR3 spells CASSWGGASRLSEAFF. As DNA, the CDR3 is TGTGCCAGCAGCTGGGGGGGGGCTTCGAGGCTTTCAGAAGCTTTCTTT.

V and J are TRBV11-2 and TRBJ2-3, with D perhaps matching TRBD2 (6 bases). CDR1 and CDR2 (germline): SGHAT, FQNNGV. Trimming took off 4 bases at V and 0 bases at J, with 8 bases between the two ends. The CDR3 consists of 14 residues. The CDR3 nucleotides are TGTGCCAGCAGCTCCGGGACTAGCACAGATACGCAGTATTTT. Translating gives CASSSGTSTDTQYF. Full variable domain (remainder filled in from reference TRBV11-2 and TRBJ2-3): EAGVAQSPRYKIIEKRQSVAFWCNPISGHATLYWYQQILGQGPKLLIQFQNNGVVDDSQLPKDRFSAERLKGVDSTLKIQPAKLEDSAVYLCASSSGTSTDTQYFGPGTRLTVL.

The chain uses TRBV12-3 or TRBV12-4 and TRBJ2-7, with TRBD1 matching 8 bases. Trimming removed 6 bases from V and 7 bases from J; junction bases left unmatched: 8. The CDR3 contains 13 residues. This CDR3 reads CASRRQGPGEQYF. In DNA, the CDR3 is TGTGCCAGCAGACGACAGGGGCCGGGGGAGCAGTACTTC.

CDR3: CASSQRRRLAGTDTQYF. In DNA, the CDR3 is TGTGCCAGCAGCCAAAGAAGGCGGCTAGCCGGCACAGATACGCAGTATTTT. The chain recombines TRBV3-1 (or the pseudogene TRBV3-2) with TRBJ2-3; maybe TRBD2 (5 bases). V was clipped by 2 bases and J by 1 base, with 16 bases between them. Looked up from germline, CDR1 is LGHDT and CDR2 is YNNKEL (reference sequence). The CDR3 runs 17 residues.

The chain combines TRBV28 with TRBJ1-6; the D gene is possibly TRBD1 (6 bases). The CDR3 length is 14 residues. The V gene lost 6 bases and the J gene lost 7 bases, with 13 bases spanning the gap. Germline loops: CDR1 MDHEN, CDR2 SYDVKM. The DNA of the CDR3 is TGTGCCAGCAGGCAGGCAGGGGAAAATTCACCCCTCCACTTT. It yields the protein CASRQAGENSPLHF.

The CDR3 region is CASTHGENTEAFF. The CDR3 nucleotides read TGTGCCAGCACCCACGGGGAGAACACTGAAGCTTTCTTT. V usage is TRBV6-5 and J usage is TRBJ1-1, with D hard to call. Trimming cost V 7 bases and J 1 base, with 10 bases left between them. CDR3 size: 13 residues. CDR1 and CDR2 (germline): MNHEY, SVGAGI.

The chain couples TRBV7-9 to TRBJ2-7; 9 bases agree with TRBD1. Losses at the gene ends were 1 base for V and 10 bases for J; bases not matched to a gene: 2. CDR1 SEHNR and CDR2 FQNEAQ come from the germline V gene (reference sequence). CDR3 length: 12 amino acids. The CDR3 nucleotides read TGTGCCAGCAGCTTAGGACAGGGGGGACAGTACTTC. Translated: CASSLGQGGQYF.

This chain uses TRBV6-4 with TRBJ2-1; 9 nucleotides align to TRBD2. CDR3 length equals 14 residues. Losses at the gene ends were 6 bases for V and 8 bases for J; bases not matched to a gene: 8. The germline gives CDR1 MRHNA, CDR2 SNTAGT. CDR3 protein: CASSQGREGDEQFF. As DNA, the CDR3 is TGTGCCAGCAGCCAAGGGCGGGAGGGGGATGAGCAGTTCTTC.

This clone appeared a single time. The V and J genes are TRBV10-1 and TRBJ2-2; D uncertain. CDR3 length equals 14 residues. Germline CDR1 is WNHNN and CDR2 is SYGVQD (reference sequence). V was shortened by 5 bases and J by 6 bases, with 13 bases between the two germline ends. The CDR3 sequence is CASSSLAAAGELFF. CDR3 nucleotide sequence: TGCGCCAGCAGTTCCTTGGCCGCGGCCGGGGAGCTGTTTTTT.

The chain recombines TRBV24-1 with TRBJ2-3; no clear D gene. With 3 bases removed from V and 1 base from J, the gap between germline ends came to 10 bases. Germline values: CDR1 KGHDR, CDR2 SFDVKD. The CDR3 sequence is 15 residues long. The CDR3 DNA reads as TGTGCCACCAGTGATCGGAGTGTGGGCACAGATACGCAGTATTTT. Protein: CATSDRSVGTDTQYF.

V and J are TRBV24-1 and TRBJ2-5, with TRBD1 matching over 8 bases. CDR1 is KGHDR, CDR2 SFDVKD, per germline. V dropped 2 bases and J dropped 5; count of bases not matched to a gene: 3. The CDR3 is 14 residues long. The CDR3, as DNA: TGTGCCACCAGTGATTCTGACAGGGGCGAGACCCAGTACTTC. Translation gives CATSDSDRGETQYF.

The rearrangement links TRBV6-6 to TRBJ2-7; 8 positions match TRBD1. Germline CDR1 is MNHNY and CDR2 is SVGAGI (reference sequence). V gave up 2 bases and J gave up 0 bases; unmatched junction bases: 6. The CDR3 is 16 residues long. CDR3 in amino acids: CASSYEGQVYSYEQYF. CDR3 in DNA: TGTGCCAGCAGTTACGAGGGACAGGTATACTCCTACGAGCAGTACTTC.

In its sample, this clone was seen a few times. The chain employs TRBV19 and TRBJ2-3; 9 nucleotides match TRBD1. The germline V gene encodes CDR1 LNHDA and CDR2 SQIVND (reference sequence). Trimming at V came to 6 bases and at J to 4 bases, leaving 11 bases not matched to a gene. This CDR3 is 16 amino acids long. CDR3 sequence reads: CASRRINRGRADTQYF. The CDR3 region has the DNA TGTGCCAGTAGAAGGATAAACAGGGGGCGAGCAGATACGCAGTATTTT.

The J gene is TRBJ2-5, the V gene TRBV3-1 (or the pseudogene TRBV3-2); 16 positions match TRBD2. V was clipped by 1 base and J by 1 base; unmatched bases: 12. The CDR3 covers 21 residues. Germline V lookup: CDR1 LGHDT, CDR2 YNNKEL (reference sequence). The CDR3 is CASSQALPGLAGGPGQETQYF. The CDR3 nucleotides are TGTGCCAGCAGCCAAGCCCTCCCGGGACTAGCGGGAGGGCCTGGCCAAGAGACCCAGTACTTC.

This sequence joins TRBV5-6 and TRBJ1-5, with no clear D. V was cut by 2 bases and J by 2 bases, with 8 bases left in between. CDR1 and CDR2 from the germline V gene are SGHDT and YYEEEE. The CDR3 has 14 residues. CDR3 nucleotides: TGTGCCAGCAGCTTATCCCGGGGCAATCAGCCCCAGCATTTT. As protein: CASSLSRGNQPQHF.

The rearrangement joins TRBV2 to TRBJ2-1; TRBD1 might be the D (5 bases). CDR3 size: 13 residues. Trimming took off 6 bases at V and 7 bases at J, with 13 bases between the two ends. Germline CDR1 is SNHLY and CDR2 is FYNNEI. CDR3 coding DNA: TGTGCCAGCAGACCCGACAGAAATAATGAGCAGTTCTTC. Amino acid sequence: CASRPDRNNEQFF.

This rearrangement joins TRBV5-6 to TRBJ2-6, with D hard to call. Looked up from germline, CDR1 is SGHDT and CDR2 is YYEEEE. Trimming pared 2 bases from V and 0 bases from J, leaving 3 bases between. This CDR3 has 14 residues. CDR3 bases: TGTGCCAGCAGCTTCTACTCTGGGGCCAACGTCCTGACTTTC. Its translation is CASSFYSGANVLTF.

The chain joins TRBV5-1 to TRBJ2-7; TRBD1 might be the D (6 bases). Trimming left V 0 bases short and J 2 bases short, with 12 bases between. The CDR3 totals 15 residues. The V gene's germline CDR1 is SGHRS and CDR2 YFSETQ. The CDR3 nucleotides read TGCGCCAGCAGCTTGGTGGCAGGGGCGACCTACGAGCAGTACTTC. Protein sequence: CASSLVAGATYEQYF.

This clone was found once. The chain couples TRBV6-2 or TRBV6-3 to TRBJ2-1; 7 nucleotides match TRBD2. Per the germline V gene, CDR1 is MNHEY and CDR2 is SVGEGT. V lost 2 bases to trimming and J lost 15 bases; unmatched junction nucleotides: 7. The length of the CDR3 is 12 residues. In DNA form, the CDR3 reads TGTGCCAGCAGTTACAATAGCGGGTATTTGTTCTTC. It yields the protein CASSYNSGYLFF.

This clone was seen only a few times. CDR3 amino acids: CASSSHGAGGPSEQFF. As DNA, the CDR3 is TGTGCCAGCAGCTCCCACGGCGCGGGAGGGCCTAGTGAGCAGTTCTTC. The chain links TRBV7-3 to TRBJ2-1; the match to TRBD2 covers 9 bases. CDR1 is SGHTA and CDR2 is FQGTGA in the germline V gene. Trimming took 4 bases from V and 9 from J; bases not matched to a gene: 13. The CDR3 extends over 16 amino acids.